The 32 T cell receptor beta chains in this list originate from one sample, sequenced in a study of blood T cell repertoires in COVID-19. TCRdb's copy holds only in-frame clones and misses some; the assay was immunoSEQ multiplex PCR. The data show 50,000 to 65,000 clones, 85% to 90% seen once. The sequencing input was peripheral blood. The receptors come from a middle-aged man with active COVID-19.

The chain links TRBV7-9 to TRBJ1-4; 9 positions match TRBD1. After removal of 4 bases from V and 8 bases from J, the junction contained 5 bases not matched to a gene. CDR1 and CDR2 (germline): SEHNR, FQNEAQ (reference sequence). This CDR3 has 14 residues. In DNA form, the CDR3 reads TGTGCCAGCAGCTCGGACAGGGGAGGGGAAAAACTGTTTTTT. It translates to CASSSDRGGEKLFF.

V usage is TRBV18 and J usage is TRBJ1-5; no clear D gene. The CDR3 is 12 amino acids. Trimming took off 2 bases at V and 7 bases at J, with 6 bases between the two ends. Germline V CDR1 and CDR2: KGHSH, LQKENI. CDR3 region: CASSPAGQPQHF. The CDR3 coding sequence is TGTGCCAGCTCACCAGCCGGGCAGCCCCAGCATTTT.

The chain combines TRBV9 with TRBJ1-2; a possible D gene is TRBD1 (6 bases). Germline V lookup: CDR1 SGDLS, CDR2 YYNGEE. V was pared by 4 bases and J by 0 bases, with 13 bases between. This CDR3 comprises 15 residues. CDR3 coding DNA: TGTGCCAGCAGCTCCGGACAGATAGCTAACTATGGCTACACCTTC. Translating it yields CASSSGQIANYGYTF.

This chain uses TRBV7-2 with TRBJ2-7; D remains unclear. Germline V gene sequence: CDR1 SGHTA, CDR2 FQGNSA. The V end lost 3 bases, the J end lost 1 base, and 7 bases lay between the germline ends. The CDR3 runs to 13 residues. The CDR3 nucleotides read TGTGCCAGCAGCTTGCTCCTATCCTACGAGCAGTACTTC. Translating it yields CASSLLLSYEQYF.

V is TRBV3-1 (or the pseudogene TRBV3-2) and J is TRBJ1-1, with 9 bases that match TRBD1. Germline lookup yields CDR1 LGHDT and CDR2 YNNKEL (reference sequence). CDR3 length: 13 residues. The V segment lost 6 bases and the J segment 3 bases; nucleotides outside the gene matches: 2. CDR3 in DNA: TGTGCCAGCAGAGGACAGGGGTACACTGAAGCTTTCTTT. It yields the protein CASRGQGYTEAFF.

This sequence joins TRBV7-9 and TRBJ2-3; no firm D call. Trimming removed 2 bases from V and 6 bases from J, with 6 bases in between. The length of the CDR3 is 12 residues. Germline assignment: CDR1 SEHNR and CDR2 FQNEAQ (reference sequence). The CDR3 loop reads CASSLQADTQYF. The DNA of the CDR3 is TGTGCCAGCAGCTTACAAGCCGATACGCAGTATTTT. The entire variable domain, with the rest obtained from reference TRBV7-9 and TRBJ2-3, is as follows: DTGVSQNPRHKITKRGQNVTFRCDPISEHNRLYWYRQTLGQGPEFLTYFQNEAQLEKSRLLSDRFSAERPKGSFSTLEIQRTEQGDSAMYLCASSLQADTQYFGPGTRLTVL.

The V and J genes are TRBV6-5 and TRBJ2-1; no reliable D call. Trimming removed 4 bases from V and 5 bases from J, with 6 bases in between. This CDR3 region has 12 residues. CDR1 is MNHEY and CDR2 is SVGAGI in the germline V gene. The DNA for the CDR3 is TGTGCCAGCAGTTCCCCTCACAATGAGCAGTTCTTC. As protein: CASSSPHNEQFF.

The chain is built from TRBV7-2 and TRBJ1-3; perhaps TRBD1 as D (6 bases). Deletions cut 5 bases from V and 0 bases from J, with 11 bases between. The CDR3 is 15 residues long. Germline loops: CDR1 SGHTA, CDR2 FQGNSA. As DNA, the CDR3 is TGTGCCAGCAGCCGCAACAGGGTCTCTGGAAACACCATATATTTT. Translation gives CASSRNRVSGNTIYF.

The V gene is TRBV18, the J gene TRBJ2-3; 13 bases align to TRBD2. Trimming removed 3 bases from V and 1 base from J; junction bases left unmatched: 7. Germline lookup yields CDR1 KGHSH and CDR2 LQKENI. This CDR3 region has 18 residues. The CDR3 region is CASSPPGLAGTGTDTQYF. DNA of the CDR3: TGTGCCAGCTCACCTCCGGGACTAGCGGGGACAGGCACAGATACGCAGTATTTT.

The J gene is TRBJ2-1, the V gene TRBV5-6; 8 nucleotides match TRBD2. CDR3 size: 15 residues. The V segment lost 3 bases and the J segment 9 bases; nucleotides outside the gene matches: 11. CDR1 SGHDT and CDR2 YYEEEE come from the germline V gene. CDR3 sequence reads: CASSYTTRGGSEQFF. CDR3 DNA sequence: TGTGCCAGCAGCTACACTACACGGGGGGGCAGTGAGCAGTTCTTC.

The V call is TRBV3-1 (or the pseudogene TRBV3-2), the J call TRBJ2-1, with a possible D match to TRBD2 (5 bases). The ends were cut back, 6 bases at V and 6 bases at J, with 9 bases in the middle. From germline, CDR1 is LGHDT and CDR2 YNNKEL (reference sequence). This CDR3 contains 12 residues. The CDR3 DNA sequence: TGTGCCAGCAGTCCACTAGGCAATGAGCAGTTCTTC. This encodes CASSPLGNEQFF.

In DNA form, the CDR3 reads TGTGCCACCAGAGGCTCCACAGGAGATCGTGGCTACACCTTC. Translating gives CATRGSTGDRGYTF. This chain uses TRBV24-1 with TRBJ1-2, with D possibly TRBD1 on 5 matching bases. Germline CDR1 KGHDR, CDR2 SFDVKD. Trimming removed 7 bases at V and 7 bases at J, with 18 bases between. The CDR3 is 14 amino acids.

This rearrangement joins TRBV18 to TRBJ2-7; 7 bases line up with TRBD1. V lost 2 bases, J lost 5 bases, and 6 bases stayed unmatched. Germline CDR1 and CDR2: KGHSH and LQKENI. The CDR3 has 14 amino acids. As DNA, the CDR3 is TGTGCCAGCTCACCAATAAGAGGGGGCCACGAGCAGTACTTC. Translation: CASSPIRGGHEQYF.

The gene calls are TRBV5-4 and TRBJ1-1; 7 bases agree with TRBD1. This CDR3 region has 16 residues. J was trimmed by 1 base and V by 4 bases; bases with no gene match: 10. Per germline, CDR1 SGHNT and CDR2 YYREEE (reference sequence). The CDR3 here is CASSGEKDRANTEAFF. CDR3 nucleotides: TGTGCCAGCAGCGGGGAGAAAGACAGGGCGAACACTGAAGCTTTCTTT.

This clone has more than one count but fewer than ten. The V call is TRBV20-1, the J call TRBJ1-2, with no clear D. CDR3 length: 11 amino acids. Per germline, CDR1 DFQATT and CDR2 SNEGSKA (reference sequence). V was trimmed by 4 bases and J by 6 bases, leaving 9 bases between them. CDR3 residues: CSATGVNGYTF. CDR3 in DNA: TGCAGTGCTACAGGCGTAAATGGCTACACCTTC.

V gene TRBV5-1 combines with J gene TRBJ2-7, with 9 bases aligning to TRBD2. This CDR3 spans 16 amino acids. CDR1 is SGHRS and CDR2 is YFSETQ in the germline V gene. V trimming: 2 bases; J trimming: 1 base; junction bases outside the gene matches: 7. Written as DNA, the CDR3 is TGCGCCAGCAGCTTTATTAGCGGGAGAGGGTCCTACGAGCAGTACTTC. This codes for CASSFISGRGSYEQYF.

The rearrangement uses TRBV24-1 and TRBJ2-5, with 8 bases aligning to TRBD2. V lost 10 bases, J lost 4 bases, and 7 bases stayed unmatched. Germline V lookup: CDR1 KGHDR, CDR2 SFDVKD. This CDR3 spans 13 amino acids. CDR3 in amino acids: CATAAGVAETQYF. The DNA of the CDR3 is TGTGCCACGGCAGCGGGAGTGGCAGAGACCCAGTACTTC.

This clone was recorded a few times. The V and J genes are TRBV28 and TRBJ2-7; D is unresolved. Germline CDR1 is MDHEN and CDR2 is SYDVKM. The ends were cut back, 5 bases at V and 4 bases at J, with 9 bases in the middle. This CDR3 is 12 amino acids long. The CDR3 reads CASSRMEYEQYF. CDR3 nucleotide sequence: TGTGCCAGCAGTAGAATGGAGTACGAGCAGTACTTC.

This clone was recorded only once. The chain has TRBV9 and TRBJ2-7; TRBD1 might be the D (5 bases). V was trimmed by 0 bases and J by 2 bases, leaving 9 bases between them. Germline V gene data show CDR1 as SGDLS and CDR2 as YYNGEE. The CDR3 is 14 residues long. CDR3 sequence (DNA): TGTGCCAGCAGCGTAGTGGACAACCCCTACGAGCAGTACTTC. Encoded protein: CASSVVDNPYEQYF.

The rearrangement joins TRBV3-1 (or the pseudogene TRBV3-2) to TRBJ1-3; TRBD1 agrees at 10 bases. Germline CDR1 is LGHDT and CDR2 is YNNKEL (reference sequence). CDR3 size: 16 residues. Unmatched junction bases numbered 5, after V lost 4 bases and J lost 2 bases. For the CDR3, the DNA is TGTGCCAGCAGCCCCGCTGGGACAGGGGCTGGAAACACCATATATTTT. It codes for CASSPAGTGAGNTIYF.

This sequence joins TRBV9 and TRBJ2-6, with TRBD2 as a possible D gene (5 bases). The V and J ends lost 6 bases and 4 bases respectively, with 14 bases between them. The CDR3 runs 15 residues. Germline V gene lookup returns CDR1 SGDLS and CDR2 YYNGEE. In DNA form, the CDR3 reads TGTGCCAGCAAGGGCGGGCCACTCGGGGCCAACGTCCTGACTTTC. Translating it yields CASKGGPLGANVLTF.

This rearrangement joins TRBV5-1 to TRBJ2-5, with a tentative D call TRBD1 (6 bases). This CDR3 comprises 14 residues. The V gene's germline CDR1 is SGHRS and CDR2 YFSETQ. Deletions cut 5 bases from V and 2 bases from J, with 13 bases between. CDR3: CASSPRGNQETQYF. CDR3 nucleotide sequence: TGCGCCAGCAGTCCTAGGGGGAATCAAGAGACCCAGTACTTC. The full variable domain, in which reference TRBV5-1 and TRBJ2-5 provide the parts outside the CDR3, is KAGVTQTPRYLIKTRGQQVTLSCSPISGHRSVSWYQQTPGQGLQFLFEYFSETQRNKGNFPGRFSGRQFSNSRSEMNVSTLELGDSALYLCASSPRGNQETQYFGPGTRLLVL.

CDR3 DNA: TGTGCCAGCAGCTTGGACAGGGGGGAAGAGACCCAGTACTTC. Amino acids: CASSLDRGEETQYF. This sequence joins TRBV5-4 and TRBJ2-5; 8 nucleotides line up with TRBD1. Unmatched junction bases numbered 1, after V lost 0 bases and J lost 3 bases. The CDR3 extends over 14 amino acids. Germline V gives CDR1 SGHNT, CDR2 YYREEE (reference sequence).

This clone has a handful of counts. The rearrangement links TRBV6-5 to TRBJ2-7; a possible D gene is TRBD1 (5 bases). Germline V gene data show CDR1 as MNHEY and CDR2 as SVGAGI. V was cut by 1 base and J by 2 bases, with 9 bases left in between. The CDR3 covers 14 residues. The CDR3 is CASSYFREAYEQYF. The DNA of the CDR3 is TGTGCCAGCAGTTACTTCAGGGAAGCCTACGAGCAGTACTTC.

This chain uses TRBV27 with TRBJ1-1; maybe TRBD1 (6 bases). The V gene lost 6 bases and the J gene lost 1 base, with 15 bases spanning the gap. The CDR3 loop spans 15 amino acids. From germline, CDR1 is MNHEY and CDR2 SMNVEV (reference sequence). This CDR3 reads CASSWDTQPNTEAFF. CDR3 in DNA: TGTGCCAGCAGCTGGGACACGCAGCCGAACACTGAAGCTTTCTTT.

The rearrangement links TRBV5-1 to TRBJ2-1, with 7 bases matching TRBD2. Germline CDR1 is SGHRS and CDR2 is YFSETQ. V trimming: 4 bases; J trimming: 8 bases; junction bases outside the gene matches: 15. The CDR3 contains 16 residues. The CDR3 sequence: CASSLPREGLKYEQFF. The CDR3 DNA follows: TGCGCCAGCAGCCTCCCGAGGGAGGGCTTGAAGTATGAGCAGTTCTTC.

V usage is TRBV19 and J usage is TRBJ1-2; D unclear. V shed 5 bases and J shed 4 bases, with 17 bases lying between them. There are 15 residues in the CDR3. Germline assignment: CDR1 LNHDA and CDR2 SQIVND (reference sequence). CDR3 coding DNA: TGTGCCAGTAGTGCCGTGGCAGGCGGGCCCTATGGCTACACCTTC. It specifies CASSAVAGGPYGYTF.

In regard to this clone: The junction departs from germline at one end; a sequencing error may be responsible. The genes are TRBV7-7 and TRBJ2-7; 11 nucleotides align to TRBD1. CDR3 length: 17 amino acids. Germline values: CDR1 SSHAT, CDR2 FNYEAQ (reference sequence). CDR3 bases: TGTGCTAGCAGCATCGGGACAGGGGGACCAAGAGTAAGGGAGCAGTACTTC. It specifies CASSIGTGGPRVREQYF. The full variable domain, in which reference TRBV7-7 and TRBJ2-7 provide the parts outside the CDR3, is GAGVSQSPRYKVTKRGQDVTLRCDPISSHATLYWYQQALGQGPEFLTYFNYEAQPDKSGLPSDRFSAERPEGSISTLTIQRTEQRDSAMYRCASSIGTGGPRVREQYFGPGTRLTVT.

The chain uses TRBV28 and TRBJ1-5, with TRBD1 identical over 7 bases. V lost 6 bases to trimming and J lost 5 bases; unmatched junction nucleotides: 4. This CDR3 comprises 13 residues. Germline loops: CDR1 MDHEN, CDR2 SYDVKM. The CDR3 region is CASSPGGHQPQHF. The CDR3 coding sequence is TGTGCCAGCAGCCCAGGGGGTCATCAGCCCCAGCATTTT.

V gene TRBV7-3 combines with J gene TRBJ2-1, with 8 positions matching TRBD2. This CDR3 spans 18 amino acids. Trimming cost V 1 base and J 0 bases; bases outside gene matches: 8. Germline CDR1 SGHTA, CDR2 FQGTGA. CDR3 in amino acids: CASSLNGRAALSYNEQFF. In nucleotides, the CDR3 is TGTGCCAGCAGCTTAAACGGGAGGGCCGCCCTCTCCTACAATGAGCAGTTCTTC.

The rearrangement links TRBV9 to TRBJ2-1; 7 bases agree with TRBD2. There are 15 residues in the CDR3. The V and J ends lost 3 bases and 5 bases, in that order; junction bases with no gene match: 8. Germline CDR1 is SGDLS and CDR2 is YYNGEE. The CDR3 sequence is CASSGKLARNNEQFF. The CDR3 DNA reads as TGTGCCAGCAGCGGAAAACTAGCGCGGAACAATGAGCAGTTCTTC.

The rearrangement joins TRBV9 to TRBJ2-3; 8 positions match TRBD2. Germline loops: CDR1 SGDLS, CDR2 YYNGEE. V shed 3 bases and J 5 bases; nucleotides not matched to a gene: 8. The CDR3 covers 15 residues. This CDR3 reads CASSGRAGEEDTQYF. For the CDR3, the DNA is TGTGCCAGCAGCGGACGAGCGGGGGAGGAAGATACGCAGTATTTT.